The clone carrying this T cell receptor (beta chain) was found a few times. Its antigen is still unknown. The primer mix had 60 Vbeta and 13 Jbeta primers. Measured with immunoSEQ multiplex PCR; TCRdb has only the in-frame clones, and not every one. The sample records around 120,000 clones, approximately 80% being singletons. The CDR3 covers 11 residues. Germline V lookup: CDR1 MGHRA, CDR2 YSYEKL. The V end was cut by 1 base, the J end by 5 bases, with 2 bases between. The sample is drawn from a study of cytomegalovirus exposure and HLA in healthy donors. Overall study findings and caveats: A later analysis found most CMV-associated TCR beta chains apparently HLA-restricted. Donor immune exposure was known only as CMV serostatus. HLA alleles were associated with 15,000 to 20,000 TCR beta sequences in a later analysis at 0.05 false discovery rate.

This receptor was obtained from a man between 45 and 60 years old in good health and CMV-seronegative. The chain employs TRBV4-1 and TRBJ2-5, with D unclear. Sequences were obtained from PBMCs. This CDR3 is CASSQAETQYF. CDR3 DNA sequence: TGCGCCAGCAGCCAAGCTGAGACCCAGTACTTC.